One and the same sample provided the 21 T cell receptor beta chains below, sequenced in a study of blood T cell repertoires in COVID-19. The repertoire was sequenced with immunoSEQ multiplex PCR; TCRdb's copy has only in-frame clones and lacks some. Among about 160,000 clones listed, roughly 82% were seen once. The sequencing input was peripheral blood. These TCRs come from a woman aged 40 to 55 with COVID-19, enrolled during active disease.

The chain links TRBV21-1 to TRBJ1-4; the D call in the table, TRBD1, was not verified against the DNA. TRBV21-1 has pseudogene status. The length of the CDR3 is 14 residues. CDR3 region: CASSKSLGGEKLFF. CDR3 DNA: TGTGCCAGCAGCAAAAGCCTAGGGGGTGAAAAACTGTTTTTT.

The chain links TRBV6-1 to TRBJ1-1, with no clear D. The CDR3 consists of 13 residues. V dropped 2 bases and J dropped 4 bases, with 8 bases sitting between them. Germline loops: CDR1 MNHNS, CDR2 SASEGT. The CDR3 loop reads CASSEMESTEAFF. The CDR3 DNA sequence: TGTGCCAGCAGTGAAATGGAGAGCACTGAAGCTTTCTTT.

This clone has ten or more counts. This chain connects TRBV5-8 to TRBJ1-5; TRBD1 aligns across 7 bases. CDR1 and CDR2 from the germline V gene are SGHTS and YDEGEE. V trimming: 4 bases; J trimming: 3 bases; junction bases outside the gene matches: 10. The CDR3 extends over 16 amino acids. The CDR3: CASSRTTGIINQPQHF. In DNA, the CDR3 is TGTGCCAGCAGCCGTACGACAGGGATAATCAATCAGCCCCAGCATTTT.

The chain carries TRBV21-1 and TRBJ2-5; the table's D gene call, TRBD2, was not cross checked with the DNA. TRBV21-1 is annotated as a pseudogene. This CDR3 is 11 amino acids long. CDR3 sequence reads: CARVEGETQYF. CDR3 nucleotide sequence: TGTGCCAGGGTGGAGGGGGAGACCCAGTACTTC.

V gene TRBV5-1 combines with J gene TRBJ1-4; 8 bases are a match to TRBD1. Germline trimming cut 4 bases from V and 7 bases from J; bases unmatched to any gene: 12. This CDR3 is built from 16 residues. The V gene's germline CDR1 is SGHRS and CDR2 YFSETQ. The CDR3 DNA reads TGCGCCAGCAGCGTCTCAATACAGGGGGGTAGTGAAAAACTGTTTTTT. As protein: CASSVSIQGGSEKLFF.

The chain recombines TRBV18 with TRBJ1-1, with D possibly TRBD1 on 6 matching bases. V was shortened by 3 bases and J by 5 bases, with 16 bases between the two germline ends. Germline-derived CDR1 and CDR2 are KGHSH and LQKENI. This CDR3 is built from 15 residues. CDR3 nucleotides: TGTGCCAGCTCACCCCCCGAGGGGGGGCGAACTGAAGCTTTCTTT. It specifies CASSPPEGGRTEAFF.

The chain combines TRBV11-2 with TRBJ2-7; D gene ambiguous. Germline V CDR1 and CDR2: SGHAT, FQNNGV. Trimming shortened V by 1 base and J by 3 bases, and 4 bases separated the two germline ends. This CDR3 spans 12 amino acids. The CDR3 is CASSLGYYEQYF. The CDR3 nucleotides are TGTGCCAGCAGCTTAGGTTACTACGAGCAGTACTTC.

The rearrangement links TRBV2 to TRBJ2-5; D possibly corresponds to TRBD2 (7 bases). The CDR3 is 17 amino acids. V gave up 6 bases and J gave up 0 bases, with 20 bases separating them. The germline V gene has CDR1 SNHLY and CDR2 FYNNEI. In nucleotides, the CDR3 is TGTGCCAGCAGACTTAGTAGGGGGAGGGGGTACCAAGAGACCCAGTACTTC. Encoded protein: CASRLSRGRGYQETQYF.

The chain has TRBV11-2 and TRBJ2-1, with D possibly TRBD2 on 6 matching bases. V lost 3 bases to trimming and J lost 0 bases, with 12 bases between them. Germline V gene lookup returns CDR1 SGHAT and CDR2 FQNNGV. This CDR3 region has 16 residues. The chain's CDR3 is CASSFFRGFSYNEQFF. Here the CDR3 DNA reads TGTGCCAGCAGCTTCTTCCGGGGGTTCTCCTACAATGAGCAGTTCTTC.

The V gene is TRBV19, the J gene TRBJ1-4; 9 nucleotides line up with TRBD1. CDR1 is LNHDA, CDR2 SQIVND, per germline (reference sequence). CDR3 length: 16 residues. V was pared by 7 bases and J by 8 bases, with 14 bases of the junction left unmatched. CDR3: CASTQPGGTGREKLFF. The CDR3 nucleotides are TGTGCCAGTACCCAACCCGGGGGGACAGGGCGAGAAAAACTGTTTTTT.

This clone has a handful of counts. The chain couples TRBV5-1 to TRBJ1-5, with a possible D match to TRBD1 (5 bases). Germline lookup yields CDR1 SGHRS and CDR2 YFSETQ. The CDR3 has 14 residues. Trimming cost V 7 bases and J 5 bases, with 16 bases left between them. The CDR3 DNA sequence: TGCGCCAGCTCCCCAGACAGTTGGTATCAGCCCCAGCATTTT. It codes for CASSPDSWYQPQHF.

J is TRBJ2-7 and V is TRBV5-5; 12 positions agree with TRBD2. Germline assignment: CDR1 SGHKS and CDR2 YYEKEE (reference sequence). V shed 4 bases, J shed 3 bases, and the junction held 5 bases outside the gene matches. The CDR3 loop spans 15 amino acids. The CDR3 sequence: CASSLGLAGYYEQYF. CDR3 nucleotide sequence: TGTGCCAGCAGCCTCGGACTAGCGGGATACTACGAGCAGTACTTC.

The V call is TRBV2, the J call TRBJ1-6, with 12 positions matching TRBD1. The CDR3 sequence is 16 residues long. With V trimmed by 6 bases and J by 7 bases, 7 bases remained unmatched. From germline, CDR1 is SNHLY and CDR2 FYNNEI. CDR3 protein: CASRGTGGLQNSPLHF. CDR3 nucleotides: TGTGCCAGCAGGGGGACAGGGGGCCTTCAGAATTCACCCCTCCACTTT.

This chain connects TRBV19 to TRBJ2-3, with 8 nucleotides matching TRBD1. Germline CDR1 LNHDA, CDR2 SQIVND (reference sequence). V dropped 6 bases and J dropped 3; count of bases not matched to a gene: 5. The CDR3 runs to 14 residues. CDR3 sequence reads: CASSSYRGTDTQYF. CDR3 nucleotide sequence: TGTGCCAGTAGCTCATACAGGGGGACAGATACGCAGTATTTT.

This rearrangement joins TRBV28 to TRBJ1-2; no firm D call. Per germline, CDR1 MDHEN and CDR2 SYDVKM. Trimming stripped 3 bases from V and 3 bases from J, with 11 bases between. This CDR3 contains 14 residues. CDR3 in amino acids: CASSFLSNYYGYTF. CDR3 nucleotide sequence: TGTGCCAGCAGTTTTTTGAGCAATTACTATGGCTACACCTTC.

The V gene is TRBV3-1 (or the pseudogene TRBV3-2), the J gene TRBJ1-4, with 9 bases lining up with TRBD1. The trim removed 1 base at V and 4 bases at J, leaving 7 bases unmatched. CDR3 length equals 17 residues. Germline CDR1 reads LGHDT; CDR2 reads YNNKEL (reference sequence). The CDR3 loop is CASSQGNRGHGNEKLFF. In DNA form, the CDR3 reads TGTGCCAGCAGCCAAGGCAACAGGGGGCATGGTAATGAAAAACTGTTTTTT.

CDR3 loop: CSVDEGGLGTSGYSSSYNEQFF. CDR3 coding DNA: TGCAGCGTTGATGAGGGGGGTCTCGGGACTAGCGGGTACTCGAGCTCCTACAATGAGCAGTTCTTC. The chain uses TRBV29-1 and TRBJ2-1, with 12 bases identical to TRBD2. Germline V lookup: CDR1 SQVTM, CDR2 ANQGSEA. After removal of 3 bases from V and 0 bases from J, the junction contained 21 bases not matched to a gene. There are 22 residues in the CDR3.

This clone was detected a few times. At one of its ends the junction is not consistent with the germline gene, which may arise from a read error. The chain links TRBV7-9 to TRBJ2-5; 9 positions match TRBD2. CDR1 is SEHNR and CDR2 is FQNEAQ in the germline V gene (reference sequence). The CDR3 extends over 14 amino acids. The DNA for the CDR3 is TGCGCCTTTAGGGCTAGCGGGGAACAAGAGACCCAGTACTTC. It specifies CAFRASGEQETQYF.

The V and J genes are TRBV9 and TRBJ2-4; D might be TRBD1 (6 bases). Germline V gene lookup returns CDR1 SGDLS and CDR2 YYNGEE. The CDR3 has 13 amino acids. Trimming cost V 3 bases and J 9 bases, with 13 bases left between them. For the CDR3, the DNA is TGTGCCAGCAGCGGACACAGAGGGGGCATTCAGTACTTC. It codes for CASSGHRGGIQYF.

CDR3 residues: CASSVVGQSSYEQYV. CDR3 in DNA: TGTGCCAGCAGCGTAGTGGGCCAGAGCTCCTACGAGCAGTACGTC. The chain recombines TRBV9 with TRBJ2-7, with D unclear. The germline V and J ends were trimmed by 0 bases and 0 bases, with 10 bases remaining between them. The CDR3 is made up of 15 amino acids. Germline values: CDR1 SGDLS, CDR2 YYNGEE.

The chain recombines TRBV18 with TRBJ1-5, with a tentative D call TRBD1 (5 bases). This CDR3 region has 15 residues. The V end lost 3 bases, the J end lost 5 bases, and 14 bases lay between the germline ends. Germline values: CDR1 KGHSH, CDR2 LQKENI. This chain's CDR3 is CASSPVEGRYQPQHF. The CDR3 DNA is TGTGCCAGCTCACCGGTGGAGGGGAGGTATCAGCCCCAGCATTTT.